This T cell receptor (beta chain) is drawn from a study of T cell responses to AZD1222 COVID-19 vaccine. Points from the study as a whole: In the spike-specific TCR repertoire, nearly half reportedly target unmutated variant regions.

Here immunoSEQ multiplex PCR was the method, and the copy in TCRdb shows in-frame clones only, minus some. The repertoire holds around 99,000 clones, about nine tenths seen once, with 3.5% to 4.5% in the top ten. Notes on this clone: Its antigen is undetermined.

Looked up from germline, CDR1 is LNHDA and CDR2 is SQIVND (reference sequence). The CDR3 spans 15 residues. V lost 5 bases, J lost 3 bases, and 5 bases stayed unmatched. The receptor was derived from an adult in good health. The gene calls are TRBV19 and TRBJ1-2; TRBD1 aligns across 11 bases. This specimen consisted of peripheral blood, obtained on day 0 of AZD1222 vaccination. The CDR3 DNA follows: TGTGCCAGTAGTCTGGACAGGGGGCATGACTATGGCTACACCTTC. Translated: CASSLDRGHDYGYTF. Full variable domain (outside the CDR3, taken from reference TRBV19 and TRBJ1-2): DGGITQSPKYLFRKEGQNVTLSCEQNLNHDAMYWYRQDPGQGLRLIYYSQIVNDFQKGDIAEGYSVSREKKESFPLTVTSAQKNPTAFYLCASSLDRGHDYGYTFGSGTRLTVV.